This entry is about one T cell receptor beta chain. Its antigen has not been determined. Base qualities were left out, and no much larger clone turns up one base away. CDR1 and CDR2 are drawn from the germline V gene (reference sequence): LNHNV, YYDKDF. V is shortened by 1 base, J by 4 bases, and the region joining them spans 5 bases. CDR3 length: 13 amino acids, cysteine to phenylalanine. The entry retains the CDR3 DNA only, 39 bases that are in frame from base 1. TCR CDR3 regions were amplified from genomic DNA by multiplex PCR using the deep immunoSEQ assay. For each cell subset, the extracted genomic DNA was distributed evenly across all wells of several immunoSEQ 96-well plates, and each plate served as one replicate. For sorted subsets, 150 to 250 ng of genomic DNA, equivalent to 30,000 or so T cell genomes, went into each replicate PCR. Purified libraries were measured with a Qubit 3.0 fluorometer, size-checked on a Bioanalyzer 2100, and measured again with the KAPA Library Quantification kit. Every immunoSEQ 96-well plate was sequenced on a separate single-read 150-cycle Illumina NextSeq 550 flow cell. On the authors' methods: Because the immunoSEQ output held only junctional sequences and lacked quality scores, the filtering could not match the filtering applied to full-length reads. Sequences were annotated with PyIR, a Python wrapper for IgBLAST v1.9, and V/J genes and CDR3 were assigned using IMGT germline references. Reads were filtered out if the reads had weak V/J assignments (E-value above 1e-6), no CDR3, stop codons, out-of-frame junctions, or ambiguous translated residues. V3J clonotypes were defined by identical inferred V gene, J gene, and CDR3 amino acid sequence. Percentage overlap between repertoires was computed as shared unique clonotypes divided by the size of the smaller repertoire. Three approaches were used to assess repertoire richness: RTK rarefaction, the Chao1 estimator, and Recon v2.1 estimates of unobserved clonotypes. Generation probabilities were computed with OLGA for all TCRbeta clonotypes obtained by the gDNA method from several donors. The source is immuneACCESS, and TCRdb retained only in-frame sequences with V and J called. Part of the clones is not carried over; for the studies checked, unresolved V genes explain less than half of this, and the remainder is unexplained. That table gives V, J and clone size, and the DNA gave D and trimming. Counted in this sample were 1 million to 1.3 million clones; about 84% of them appeared once. Together, the top ten hold roughly 0.57% of the sample.

The data belong to a study of shared clonotypes between healthy human individuals (dated by TCRdb to 2020 to 2021). Study-level background: The cohort comprised a couple of women and three men aged 18 to 49 years. For each donor, CD4 naive and CD4 memory were each run on three plates, CD8 naive on two plates, and CD8 memory on one plate. To estimate repertoire size and how much clonotype sharing occurs between individuals, the study deeply sequenced the blood TCR repertoires of 4 to 6 healthy adults. To increase sequencing depth and limit assay-specific biases, TCR repertoire library preparation and sequencing were carried out by different laboratories using diverse techniques. Between about 0.8 and 9 billion PBMCs per donor were obtained by leukapheresis. Here is what the overall study found, with its caveats: Sampling was restricted to blood, and TCR repertoires in tissues likely differ from the TCR repertoires found in blood. Pairwise subsampling led to the expectation that sequencing depth would affect the degree of clonotype sharing among donors. Estimated clonotype richness was generally larger for naive than for memory subsets. Across a handful of donors, about 4.5% of naive CD4, around 3.5% of naive CD8, about 2.3% of memory CD4, and under 0.45% of memory CD8 clonotypes were shared. Clonotypes shared by all four sorted-subset donors showed higher generation probabilities than non-shared clonotypes. The small number of donors limited the genetic and exposure-history diversity represented. Even with the large sequencing depth, rarefaction of the sorted-subset datasets indicated that sequencing was incomplete.

The donors were healthy, HIV-negative adults with no recently reported acute infections or vaccinations. Only Caucasian adults living in Nashville, Tennessee, USA were represented among the donors. CD4+ T cells were enriched by magnetic negative selection; naive cells were then positively selected on CD45RA, and the negative fraction formed the memory subset. Blood was obtained by leukapheresis, after which PBMCs were separated by Ficoll-Histopaque density gradient centrifugation and cryopreserved in liquid nitrogen vapor phase. Analytical flow cytometry was used to check the purity and quantity of every magnetically sorted T cell population. From each sorted fraction, genomic DNA was isolated and quantified by UV absorbance on a Nanodrop 2000c.

The sequence joins TRBV15 to TRBJ1-5; the D gene cannot be resolved reliably. The source is a man aged 18 to 35 in good health. Some clones in this sample may be carry-over from other donors' samples. The sample taken for sequencing was memory CD4+ T cells from PBMCs. This specimen's cell subset or site label, per the study, means: CD45RA-negative fraction. The sequenced DNA: TGTGCCACCAGCAGAGCACCAAATCAGCCCCAGCATTTT. Its translation is CATSRAPNQPQHF.